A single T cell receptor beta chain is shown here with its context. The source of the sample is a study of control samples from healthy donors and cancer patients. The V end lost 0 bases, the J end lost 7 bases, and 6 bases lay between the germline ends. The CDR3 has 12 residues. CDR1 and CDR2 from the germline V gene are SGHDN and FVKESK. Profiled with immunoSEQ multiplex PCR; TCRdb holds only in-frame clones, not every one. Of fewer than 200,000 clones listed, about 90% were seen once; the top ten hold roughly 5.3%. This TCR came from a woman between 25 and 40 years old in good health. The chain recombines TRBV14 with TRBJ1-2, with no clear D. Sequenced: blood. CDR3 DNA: TGTGCCAGCAGCCAAGACAGGATTGGCTACACCTTC. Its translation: CASSQDRIGYTF.